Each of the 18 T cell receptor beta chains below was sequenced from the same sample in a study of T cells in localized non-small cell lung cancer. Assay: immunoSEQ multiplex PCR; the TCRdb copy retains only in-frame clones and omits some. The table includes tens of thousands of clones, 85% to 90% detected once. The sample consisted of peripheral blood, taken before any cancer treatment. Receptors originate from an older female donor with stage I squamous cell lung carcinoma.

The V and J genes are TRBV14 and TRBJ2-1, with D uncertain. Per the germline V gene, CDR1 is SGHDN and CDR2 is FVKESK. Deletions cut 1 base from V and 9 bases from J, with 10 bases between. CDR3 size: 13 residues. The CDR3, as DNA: TGTGCCAGCAGCCAAGGAATAGCCCGTGAGCAGTTCTTC. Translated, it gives CASSQGIAREQFF.

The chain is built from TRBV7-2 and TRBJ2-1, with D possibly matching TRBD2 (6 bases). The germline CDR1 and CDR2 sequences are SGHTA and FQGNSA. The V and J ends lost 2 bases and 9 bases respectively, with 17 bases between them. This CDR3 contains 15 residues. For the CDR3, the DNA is TGTGCCAGCAGCTTATCTACTAAGGAGGGCCGTGAGCAGTTCTTC. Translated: CASSLSTKEGREQFF. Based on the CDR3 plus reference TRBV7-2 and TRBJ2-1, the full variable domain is GAGVSQSPSNKVTEKGKDVELRCDPISGHTALYWYRQSLGQGLEFLIYFQGNSAPDKSGLPSDRFSAERTGGSVSTLTIQRTQQEDSAVYLCASSLSTKEGREQFFGPGTRLTVL.

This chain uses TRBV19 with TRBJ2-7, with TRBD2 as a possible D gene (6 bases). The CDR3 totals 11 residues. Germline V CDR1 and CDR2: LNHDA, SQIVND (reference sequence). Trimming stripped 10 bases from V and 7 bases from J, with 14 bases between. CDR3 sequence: CATRGAEEQYF. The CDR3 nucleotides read TGTGCCACCCGCGGGGCGGAAGAGCAGTACTTC.

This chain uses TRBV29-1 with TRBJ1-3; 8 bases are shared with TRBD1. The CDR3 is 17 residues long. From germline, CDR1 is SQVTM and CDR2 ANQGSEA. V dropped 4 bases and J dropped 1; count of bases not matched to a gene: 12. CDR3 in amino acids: CSVVAFETGVSGNTIYF. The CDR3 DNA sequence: TGCAGCGTTGTGGCTTTTGAGACAGGGGTGTCTGGAAACACCATATATTTT.

CDR3 nucleotides: TGTGCCAGCTCACCATTAGCGGGAGGTAACACCGGGGAGCTGTTTTTT. Translating gives CASSPLAGGNTGELFF. V is TRBV18 and J is TRBJ2-2; 10 nucleotides line up with TRBD2. Germline V gene data show CDR1 as KGHSH and CDR2 as LQKENI. The CDR3 is 16 amino acids. The trim removed 2 bases at V and 2 bases at J, leaving 2 bases unmatched.

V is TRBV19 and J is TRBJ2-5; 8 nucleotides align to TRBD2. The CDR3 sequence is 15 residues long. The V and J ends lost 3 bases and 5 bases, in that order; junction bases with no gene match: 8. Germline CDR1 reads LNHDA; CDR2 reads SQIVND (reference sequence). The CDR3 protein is CASSITGRAWETQYF. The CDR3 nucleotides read TGTGCCAGTAGTATTACCGGGAGGGCTTGGGAGACCCAGTACTTC.

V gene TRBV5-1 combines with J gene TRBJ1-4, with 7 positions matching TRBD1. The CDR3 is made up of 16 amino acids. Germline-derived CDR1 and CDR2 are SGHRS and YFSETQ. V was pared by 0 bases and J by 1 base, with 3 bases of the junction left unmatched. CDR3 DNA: TGCGCCAGCAGCTTGGAAGGGGGCAGAACTAATGAAAAACTGTTTTTT. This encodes CASSLEGGRTNEKLFF.

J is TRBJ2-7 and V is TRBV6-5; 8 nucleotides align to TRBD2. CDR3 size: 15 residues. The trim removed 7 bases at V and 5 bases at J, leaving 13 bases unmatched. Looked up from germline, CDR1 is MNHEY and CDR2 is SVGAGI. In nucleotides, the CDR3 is TGTGCCAGCATCCCTTCCCAGCGGGAGTTCCACGAGCAGTACTTC. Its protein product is CASIPSQREFHEQYF.

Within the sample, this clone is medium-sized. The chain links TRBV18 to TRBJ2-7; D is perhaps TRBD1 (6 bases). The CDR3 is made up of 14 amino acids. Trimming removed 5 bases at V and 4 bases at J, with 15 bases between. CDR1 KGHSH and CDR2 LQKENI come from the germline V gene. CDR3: CASSSTGYLYEQYF. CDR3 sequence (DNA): TGTGCCAGCTCATCGACAGGTTACCTATACGAGCAGTACTTC.

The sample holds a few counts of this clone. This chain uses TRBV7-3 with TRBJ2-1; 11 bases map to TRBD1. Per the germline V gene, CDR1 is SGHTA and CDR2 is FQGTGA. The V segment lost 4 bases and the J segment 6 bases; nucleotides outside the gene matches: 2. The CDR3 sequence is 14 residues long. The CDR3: CASSSGQGGNEQFF. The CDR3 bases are TGTGCCAGCAGCTCGGGACAGGGGGGCAATGAGCAGTTCTTC.

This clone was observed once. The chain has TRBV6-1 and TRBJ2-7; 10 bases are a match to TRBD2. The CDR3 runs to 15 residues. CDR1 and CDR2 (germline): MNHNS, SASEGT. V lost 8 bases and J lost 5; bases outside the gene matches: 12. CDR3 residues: CASSRRLAGANEQYF. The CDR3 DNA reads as TGTGCCAGCTCGAGACGCCTAGCGGGAGCAAACGAGCAGTACTTC.

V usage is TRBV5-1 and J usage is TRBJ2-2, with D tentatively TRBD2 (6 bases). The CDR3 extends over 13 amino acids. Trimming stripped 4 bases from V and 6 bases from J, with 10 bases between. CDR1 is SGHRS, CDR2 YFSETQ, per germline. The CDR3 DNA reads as TGCGCCAGCAGCGTTAGGGACTCCGGGGAGCTGTTTTTT. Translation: CASSVRDSGELFF.

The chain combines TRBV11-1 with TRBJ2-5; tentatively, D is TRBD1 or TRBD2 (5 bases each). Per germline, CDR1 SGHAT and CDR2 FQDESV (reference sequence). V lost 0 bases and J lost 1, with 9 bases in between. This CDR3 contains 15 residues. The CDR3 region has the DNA TGTGCCAGCAGCTTAGCCCCGGGGCTCCAAGAGACCCAGTACTTC. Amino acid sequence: CASSLAPGLQETQYF.

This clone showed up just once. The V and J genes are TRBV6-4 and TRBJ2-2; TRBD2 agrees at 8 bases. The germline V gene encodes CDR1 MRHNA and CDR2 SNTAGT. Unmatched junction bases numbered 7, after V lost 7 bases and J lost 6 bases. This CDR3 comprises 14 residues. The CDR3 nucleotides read TGTGCCAGCATGCGGGAGGATAACTCCGGGGAGCTGTTTTTT. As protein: CASMREDNSGELFF.

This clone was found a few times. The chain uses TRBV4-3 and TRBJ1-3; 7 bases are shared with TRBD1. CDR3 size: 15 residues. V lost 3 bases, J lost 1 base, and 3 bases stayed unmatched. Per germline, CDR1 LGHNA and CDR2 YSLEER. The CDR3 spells CASSQETGSGNTIYF. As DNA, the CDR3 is TGCGCCAGCAGCCAGGAGACAGGGTCTGGAAACACCATATATTTT.

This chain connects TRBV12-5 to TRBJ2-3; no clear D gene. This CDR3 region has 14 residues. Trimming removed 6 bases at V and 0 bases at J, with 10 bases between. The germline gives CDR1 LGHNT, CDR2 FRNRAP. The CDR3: CASGWTESTDTQYF. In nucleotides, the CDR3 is TGTGCTAGTGGGTGGACGGAAAGCACAGATACGCAGTATTTT.

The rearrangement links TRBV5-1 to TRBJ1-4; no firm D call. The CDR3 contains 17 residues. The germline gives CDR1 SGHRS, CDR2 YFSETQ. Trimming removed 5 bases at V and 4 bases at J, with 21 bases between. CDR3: CASSRSGSRGNNEKLFF. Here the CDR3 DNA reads TGCGCCAGCAGTCGGTCCGGGAGCCGCGGGAATAATGAAAAACTGTTTTTT.

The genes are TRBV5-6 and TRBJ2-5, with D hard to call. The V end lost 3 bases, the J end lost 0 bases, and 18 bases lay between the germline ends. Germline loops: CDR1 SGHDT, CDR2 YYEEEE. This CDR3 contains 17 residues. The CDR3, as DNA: TGTGCCAGCAGCTCAAGGGAACACGCCGGGTACCAAGAGACCCAGTACTTC. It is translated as CASSSREHAGYQETQYF. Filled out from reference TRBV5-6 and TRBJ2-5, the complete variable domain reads DAGVTQSPTHLIKTRGQQVTLRCSPKSGHDTVSWYQQALGQGPQFIFQYYEEEERQRGNFPDRFSGHQFPNYSSELNVNALLLGDSALYLCASSSREHAGYQETQYFGPGTRLLVL.